A single TCR beta chain is shown here with its context. The table came from immunoSEQ multiplex PCR; TCRdb's copy has only in-frame clones and leaves some out. The sample shows about 180,000 clones, around 90% of them seen only once. The sample is drawn from a study of control samples from healthy donors and cancer patients. Trimming left V 6 bases short and J 0 bases short, with 15 bases between. CDR1 is DFQATT and CDR2 is SNEGSKA in the germline V gene (reference sequence). The length of the CDR3 is 14 residues. The J gene is TRBJ2-7, the V gene TRBV20-1; no firm D call. The TCR sequence derives from a woman aged 45-60 years in good health. Source material: blood. Written as DNA, the CDR3 is TGCAGTGCCAGTCCGCCCTCCGACTCCTACGAGCAGTACTTC. Translating it yields CSASPPSDSYEQYF.